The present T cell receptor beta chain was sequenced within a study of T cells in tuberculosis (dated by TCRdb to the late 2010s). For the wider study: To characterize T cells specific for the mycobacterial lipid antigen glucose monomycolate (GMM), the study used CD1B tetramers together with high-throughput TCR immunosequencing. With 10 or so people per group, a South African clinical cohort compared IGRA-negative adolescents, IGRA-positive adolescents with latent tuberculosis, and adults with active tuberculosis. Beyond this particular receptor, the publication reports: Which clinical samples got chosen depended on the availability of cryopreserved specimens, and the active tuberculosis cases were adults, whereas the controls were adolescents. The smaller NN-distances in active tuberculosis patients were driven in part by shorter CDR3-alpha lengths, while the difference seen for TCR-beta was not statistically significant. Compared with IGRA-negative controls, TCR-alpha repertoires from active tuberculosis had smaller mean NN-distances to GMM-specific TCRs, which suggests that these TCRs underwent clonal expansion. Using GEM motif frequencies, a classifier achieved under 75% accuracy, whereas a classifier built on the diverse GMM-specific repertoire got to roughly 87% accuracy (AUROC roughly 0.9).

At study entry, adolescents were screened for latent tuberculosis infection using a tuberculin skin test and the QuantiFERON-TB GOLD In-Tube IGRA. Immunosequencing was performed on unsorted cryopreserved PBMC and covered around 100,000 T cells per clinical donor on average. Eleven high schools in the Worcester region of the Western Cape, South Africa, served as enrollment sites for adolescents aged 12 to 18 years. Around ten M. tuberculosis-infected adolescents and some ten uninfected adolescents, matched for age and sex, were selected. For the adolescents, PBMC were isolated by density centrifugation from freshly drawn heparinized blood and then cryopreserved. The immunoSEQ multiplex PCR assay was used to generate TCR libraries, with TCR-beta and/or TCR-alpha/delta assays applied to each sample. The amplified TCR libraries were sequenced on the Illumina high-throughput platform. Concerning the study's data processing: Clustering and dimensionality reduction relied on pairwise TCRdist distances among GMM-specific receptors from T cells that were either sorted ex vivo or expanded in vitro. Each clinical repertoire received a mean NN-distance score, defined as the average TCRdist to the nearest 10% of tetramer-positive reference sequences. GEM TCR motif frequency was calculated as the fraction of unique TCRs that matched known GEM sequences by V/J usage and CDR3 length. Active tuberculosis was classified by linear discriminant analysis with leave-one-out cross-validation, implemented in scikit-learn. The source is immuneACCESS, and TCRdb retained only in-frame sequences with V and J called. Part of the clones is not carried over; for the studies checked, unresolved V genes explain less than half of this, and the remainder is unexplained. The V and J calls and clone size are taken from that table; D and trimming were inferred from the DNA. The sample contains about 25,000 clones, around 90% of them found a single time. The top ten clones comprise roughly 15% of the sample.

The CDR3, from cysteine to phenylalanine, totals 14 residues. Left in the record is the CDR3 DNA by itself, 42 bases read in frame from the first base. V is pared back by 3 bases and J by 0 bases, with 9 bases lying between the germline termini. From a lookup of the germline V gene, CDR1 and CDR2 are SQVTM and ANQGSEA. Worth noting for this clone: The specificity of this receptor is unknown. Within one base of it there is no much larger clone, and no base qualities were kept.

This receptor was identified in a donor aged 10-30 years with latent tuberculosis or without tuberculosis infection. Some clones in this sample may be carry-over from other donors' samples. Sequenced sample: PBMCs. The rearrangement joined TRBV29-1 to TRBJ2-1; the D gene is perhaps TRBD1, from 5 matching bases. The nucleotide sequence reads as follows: TGCAGCGTTGATAACAGGCTCTCCTACAATGAGCAGTTCTTC. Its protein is CSVDNRLSYNEQFF.